This record looks at one TCR beta chain sequence and its context. Its antigen is not identified. The sample originates from a study of blood T cells in healthy people across ages. With a J-beta primer mix and a sample-barcoded 5' primer, a second PCR ran 7 to 11 cycles. Carrying 12 random nucleotides, a template-switch adaptor labeled each individual cDNA molecule. Using its own MiXCR run on the 5' RACE reads, TCRdb lists one record per CDR3 protein. The sample contains hundreds of thousands of distinct CDR3 sequences, about 51% of which appear only once. General study points: Long-lived donors exceeded aged donors in naive CD4+ cells and diversity.

This CDR3 is built from 17 residues. Germline V gene data show CDR1 as ENHRY and CDR2 as SYGVKD. Trimming removed 4 bases at V and 3 bases at J, with 19 bases between. Extraction of total RNA produced a minimum of 5 micrograms from each sample. Sequenced material: blood. The receptor comes from a woman aged 80 or over in good health. The V call is TRBV10-3, the J call TRBJ1-5; D is unclear. CDR3 amino acids: CAISAWAALGFNQPQHF. The CDR3 DNA is TGTGCCATCAGTGCGTGGGCGGCCCTCGGATTCAATCAGCCCCAGCATTTT.